The rows below give T cell receptor beta chains drawn from one sample of a study of cytomegalovirus exposure and HLA in healthy donors. Produced via immunoSEQ multiplex PCR; TCRdb's table is partial and in-frame only. Altogether roughly 110,000 clones are present, roughly 80% being singletons, with the ten largest covering approximately 3.6%. Sequencing was done on a sample of PBMCs. The receptors were sampled from a man aged 60 to 75 in good health and CMV-seronegative. Both conserved end residues are part of each CDR3. A D gene is named only where the DNA matches it firmly. Size is omitted from some rows. Given values are once, few, many or a class for expanded clones.

v_gene	j_gene	abundance	d_gene	CDR3aa	CDR3nt
TRBV9	TRBJ1-3	-	-	CASSQTARGNTIYF	TGTGCCAGCAGCCAGACAGCGCGCGGAAACACCATATATTTT
TRBV4-3	TRBJ2-2	-	-	CASSQDMRANTGELFF	TGCGCCAGCAGCCAAGATATGCGGGCCAACACCGGGGAGCTGTTTTTT
TRBV2	TRBJ2-1	-	TRBD2	CASSDRTSGYNEQFF	TGTGCCAGCAGTGACCGGACTAGCGGATACAATGAGCAGTTCTTC
TRBV4-3	TRBJ2-3	-	TRBD2	CASSPSLAVGVTDTQYF	TGCGCCAGCAGCCCCTCGCTAGCGGTGGGGGTCACAGATACGCAGTATTTT
TRBV23-1	TRBJ2-2	-	-	CASSRVAWEERTGELFF	TGCGCCAGCAGTCGGGTGGCGTGGGAGGAGAGAACCGGGGAGCTGTTTTTT
TRBV6-5	TRBJ1-3	-	-	CASSGRGGYGNTIYF	TGTGCCAGCAGTGGGAGAGGTGGTTACGGAAACACCATATATTTT
TRBV4-1	TRBJ2-3	-	-	CTSSQLGLASDTQYF	TGCACCAGCAGCCAACTGGGGCTAGCGTCGGATACGCAGTATTTT
TRBV9	TRBJ2-2	-	-	CASSVDLANTGELFF	TGTGCCAGCAGCGTAGATTTAGCGAACACCGGGGAGCTGTTTTTT
TRBV29-1	TRBJ2-5	few	TRBD2	CSVELVAGQTQYF	TGCAGCGTTGAATTGGTAGCGGGACAGACCCAGTACTTC
TRBV2	TRBJ1-3	-	TRBD1	CASSGDRGLGNTIYF	TGTGCCAGCAGCGGGGACAGGGGGCTCGGAAACACCATATATTTT
TRBV7-2	TRBJ2-1	-	TRBD1	CASETGASYNEQFF	TGTGCCAGTGAAACAGGGGCCTCCTACAATGAGCAGTTCTTC
TRBV19	TRBJ1-1	-	TRBD1	CASSIGGTGGIEAFF	TGTGCCAGTAGTATAGGAGGGACAGGGGGCATTGAAGCTTTCTTT
TRBV28	TRBJ1-6	-	TRBD1	CATLQGATYNSPLHF	TGTGCCACGCTCCAGGGGGCCACATATAATTCACCCCTCCACTTT
TRBV7-8	TRBJ1-1	-	TRBD1	CASSQGQGLNTEAFF	TGTGCCAGCAGCCAAGGACAGGGATTGAACACTGAAGCTTTCTTT
TRBV5-1	TRBJ2-3	-	TRBD2	CASSLLAGGLGTDTQYF	TGCGCCAGCAGCTTACTAGCGGGGGGGCTCGGCACAGATACGCAGTATTTT
TRBV11-2	TRBJ1-1	-	TRBD1	CASSFGQGARMRNTEAFF	TGTGCCAGCAGCTTTGGACAGGGGGCGCGAATGAGGAACACTGAAGCTTTCTTT
TRBV30	TRBJ2-7	-	TRBD2	CAWSVGWTSGSSYEQYF	TGTGCCTGGAGTGTAGGATGGACTAGCGGGTCCTCCTACGAGCAGTACTTC
TRBV9	TRBJ1-1	-	TRBD1	CASSEQTGGHGTEAFF	TGTGCCAGCAGCGAGCAGACAGGGGGACATGGCACTGAAGCTTTCTTT
TRBV6-4	TRBJ2-3	-	-	CASARQSTDTQYF	TGTGCCAGCGCCAGGCAGTCCACAGATACGCAGTATTTT
TRBV7-2	TRBJ2-2	few	-	CASSLGASSGELFF	TGTGCCAGCAGCTTAGGGGCTTCTTCAGGGGAGCTGTTTTTT
TRBV30	TRBJ1-5	few	-	CAWSKSPTGPQHF	TGTGCCTGGAGTAAAAGTCCGACAGGACCCCAGCATTTT
TRBV7-2	TRBJ2-4	-	TRBD2	CASSSGNPSGGQYF	TGTGCCAGCAGCTCAGGAAACCCTAGCGGGGGGCAGTACTTC
TRBV5-1	TRBJ1-1	-	-	CASSLGPTPNTEAFF	TGCGCCAGCAGCTTGGGCCCTACCCCGAACACTGAAGCTTTCTTT
TRBV5-6	TRBJ2-5	-	-	CASSSGGAGETQYF	TGTGCCAGCAGCTCAGGAGGGGCCGGGGAGACCCAGTACTTC
TRBV10-3	TRBJ2-1	-	-	CAISEAGAIYNEQFF	TGTGCCATCAGTGAGGCAGGGGCGATCTACAATGAGCAGTTCTTC
TRBV28	TRBJ1-5	-	-	CASSLDSFSNQPQHF	TGTGCCAGCAGTTTGGACAGCTTTAGCAATCAGCCCCAGCATTTT
TRBV5-1	TRBJ2-7	-	TRBD2	CASSFSSGGPREQYF	TGCGCCAGCAGCTTCTCTAGCGGGGGGCCCCGCGAGCAGTACTTC
TRBV19	TRBJ1-6	-	TRBD1	CASSTPPGTGYNSPLHF	TGTGCCAGTAGTACTCCTCCCGGGACAGGGTATAATTCACCCCTCCACTTT
TRBV7-6	TRBJ1-3	-	-	CASSPGAGKYTIYF	TGTGCCAGCAGCCCGGGTGCGGGCAAATACACCATATATTTT
TRBV5-7	TRBJ1-2	-	-	CASSSKLRELDGYTF	TGTGCCAGCAGCTCCAAACTGCGGGAGCTAGATGGCTACACCTTC
TRBV6-5	TRBJ1-1	-	-	CASSYSDAGAAEAFF	TGTGCCAGCAGTTACAGCGACGCGGGGGCGGCTGAAGCTTTCTTT
TRBV2	TRBJ2-1	-	-	CASTREGGSYNEQFF	TGTGCCAGCACCCGTGAAGGGGGCTCCTACAATGAGCAGTTCTTC
TRBV2	TRBJ1-3	-	TRBD1	CASSVTGETGNTIYF	TGTGCCAGCAGTGTGACAGGGGAAACTGGAAACACCATATATTTT
TRBV29-1	TRBJ2-3	few	-	CSVGGASTDTQYF	TGCAGCGTTGGCGGGGCTAGCACAGATACGCAGTATTTT
TRBV7-9	TRBJ1-1	-	-	CASSSQQDTEAFF	TGTGCCAGCAGCTCCCAACAGGACACTGAAGCTTTCTTT
TRBV7-2	TRBJ1-4	-	-	CASSFSGSGEKLFF	TGTGCCAGCAGCTTCTCGGGGTCGGGTGAAAAACTGTTTTTT
TRBV5-1	TRBJ2-3	-	-	CASSLASSEDTQYF	TGCGCCAGCAGCTTGGCCTCTAGCGAGGATACGCAGTATTTT
TRBV28	TRBJ1-1	-	-	CASTRQTGLTEAFF	TGTGCCAGCACCCGCCAGACAGGTCTCACTGAAGCTTTCTTT
TRBV7-2	TRBJ2-5	-	-	CASSLALTGRETQYF	TGTGCCAGCAGCTTAGCGCTTACAGGGAGAGAGACCCAGTACTTC
TRBV28	TRBJ1-1	-	TRBD1	CASSLGGQGAPEAFF	TGTGCCAGCAGTTTAGGTGGACAGGGGGCCCCTGAAGCTTTCTTT
TRBV9	TRBJ2-5	-	-	CASSVDAGKETQYF	TGTGCCAGCAGCGTCGACGCGGGGAAGGAGACCCAGTACTTC
TRBV5-6	TRBJ2-1	-	-	CASSLGPGSYNEQFF	TGTGCCAGCAGCTTGGGTCCAGGGTCCTACAATGAGCAGTTCTTC
TRBV4-1	TRBJ2-2	-	TRBD2	CASSQEGTSGGSGGELFF	TGCGCCAGCAGCCAAGAAGGGACTAGCGGGGGTAGTGGCGGGGAGCTGTTTTTT
TRBV5-1	TRBJ2-2	-	-	CASSLGHAGELFF	TGCGCCAGCAGCCTGGGACACGCCGGGGAGCTGTTTTTT
TRBV4-2	TRBJ1-4	-	TRBD1	CASSQRPPDRGREEKLFF	TGTGCCAGCAGCCAACGCCCGCCGGACAGGGGGCGCGAGGAAAAACTGTTTTTT
TRBV11-2	TRBJ1-2	-	-	CASSQNSYGYTF	TGTGCCAGCAGCCAGAACAGTTATGGCTACACCTTC
TRBV7-9	TRBJ1-2	-	-	CASSLNGQIYGYTF	TGTGCCAGCAGCTTAAATGGCCAGATCTATGGCTACACCTTC
TRBV7-2	TRBJ2-1	-	TRBD1	CASSFITGGWFDEQFF	TGTGCCAGCAGCTTCATCACAGGGGGATGGTTCGATGAGCAGTTCTTC
TRBV12-5	TRBJ2-5	-	TRBD1	CASGLGRTGQGETQYF	TGTGCTAGTGGTTTGGGTCGGACAGGGCAAGGGGAGACCCAGTACTTC
TRBV9	TRBJ2-2	-	TRBD1	CASSRDSNTGELFF	TGTGCCAGCAGCCGGGACAGTAACACCGGGGAGCTGTTTTTT
TRBV29-1	TRBJ1-1	few	TRBD1	CSVRTGNTEAFF	TGCAGCGTTCGGACAGGGAACACTGAAGCTTTCTTT
TRBV6-1	TRBJ1-3	-	-	CASSERAGQGNTIYF	TGTGCCAGCAGTGAACGGGCAGGGCAAGGAAACACCATATATTTT
TRBV27	TRBJ2-3	-	-	CASSLITSTDTQYF	TGTGCCAGCAGTTTGATAACTAGCACAGATACGCAGTATTTT
TRBV11-2	TRBJ2-3	-	-	CASSLGKGPREDTQYF	TGTGCCAGCAGCTTAGGCAAAGGCCCCAGGGAAGATACGCAGTATTTT